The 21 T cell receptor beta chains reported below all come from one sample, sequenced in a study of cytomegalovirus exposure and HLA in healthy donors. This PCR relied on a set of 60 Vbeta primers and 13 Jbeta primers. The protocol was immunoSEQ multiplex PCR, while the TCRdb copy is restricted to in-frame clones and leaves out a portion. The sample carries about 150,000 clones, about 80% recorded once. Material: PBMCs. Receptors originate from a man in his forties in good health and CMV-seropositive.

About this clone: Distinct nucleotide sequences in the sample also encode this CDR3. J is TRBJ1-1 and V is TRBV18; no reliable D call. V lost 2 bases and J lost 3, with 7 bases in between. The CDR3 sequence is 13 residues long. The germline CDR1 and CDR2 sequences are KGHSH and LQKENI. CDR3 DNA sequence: TGTGCCAGCTCACCAGGCGGGGACACTGAAGCTTTCTTT. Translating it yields CASSPGGDTEAFF.

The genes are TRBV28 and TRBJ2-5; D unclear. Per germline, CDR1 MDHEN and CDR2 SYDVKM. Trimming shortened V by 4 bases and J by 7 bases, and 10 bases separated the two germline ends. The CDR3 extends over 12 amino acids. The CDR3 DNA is TGTGCCAGCAGTTCTAGTTGGGTGACCCAGTACTTC. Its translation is CASSSSWVTQYF.

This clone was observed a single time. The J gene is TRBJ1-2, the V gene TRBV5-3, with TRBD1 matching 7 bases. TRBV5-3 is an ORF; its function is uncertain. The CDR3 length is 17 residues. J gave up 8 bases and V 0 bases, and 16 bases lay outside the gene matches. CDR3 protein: CARSLGQGRDIRDGYTF. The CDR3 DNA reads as TGTGCCAGAAGCTTGGGACAGGGAAGGGATATTCGGGACGGCTACACCTTC.

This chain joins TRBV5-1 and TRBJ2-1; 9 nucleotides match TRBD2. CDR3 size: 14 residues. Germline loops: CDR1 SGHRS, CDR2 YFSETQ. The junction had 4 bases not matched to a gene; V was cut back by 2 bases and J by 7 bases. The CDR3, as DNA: TGCGCCAGCAGCTTAGCGGGAGGAGGGAATGAGCAGTTCTTC. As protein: CASSLAGGGNEQFF. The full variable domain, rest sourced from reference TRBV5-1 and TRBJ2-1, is KAGVTQTPRYLIKTRGQQVTLSCSPISGHRSVSWYQQTPGQGLQFLFEYFSETQRNKGNFPGRFSGRQFSNSRSEMNVSTLELGDSALYLCASSLAGGGNEQFFGPGTRLTVL.

CDR3 residues: CASSFGLAGHEQYF. In DNA form, the CDR3 reads TGTGCCAGCAGCTTTGGACTAGCGGGACACGAGCAGTACTTC. The chain couples TRBV7-9 to TRBJ2-7; 12 bases agree with TRBD2. V was pared by 3 bases and J by 5 bases, with 2 bases of the junction left unmatched. The CDR3 runs to 14 residues. The germline V gene encodes CDR1 SEHNR and CDR2 FQNEAQ (reference sequence).

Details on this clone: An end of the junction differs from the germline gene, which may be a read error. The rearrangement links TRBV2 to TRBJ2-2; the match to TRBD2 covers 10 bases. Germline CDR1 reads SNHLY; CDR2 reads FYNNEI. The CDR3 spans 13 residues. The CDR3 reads CAGRTSGIGELFF. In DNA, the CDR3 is TGTGCCGGCAGGACTAGCGGCATCGGGGAGCTGTTTTTT.

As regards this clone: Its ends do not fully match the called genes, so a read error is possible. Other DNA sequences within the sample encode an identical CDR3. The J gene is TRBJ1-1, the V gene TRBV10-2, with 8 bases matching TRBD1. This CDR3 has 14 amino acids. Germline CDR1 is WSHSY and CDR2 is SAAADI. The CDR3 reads CASSEYAGGTEAFF. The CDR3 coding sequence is TGCGCCAGCAGTGAGTATGCAGGGGGCACTGAGGCTTTCTTT.

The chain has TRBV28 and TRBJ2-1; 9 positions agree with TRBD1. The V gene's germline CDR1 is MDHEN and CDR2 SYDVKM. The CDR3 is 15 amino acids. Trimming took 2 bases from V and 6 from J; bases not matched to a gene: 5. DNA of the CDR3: TGTGCCAGCAGTTTAGAAGGGACAGGGCGCAATGAGCAGTTCTTC. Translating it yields CASSLEGTGRNEQFF.

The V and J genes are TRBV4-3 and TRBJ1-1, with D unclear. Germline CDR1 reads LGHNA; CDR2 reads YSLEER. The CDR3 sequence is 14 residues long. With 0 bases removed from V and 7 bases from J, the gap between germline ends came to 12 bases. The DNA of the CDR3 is TGCGCCAGCAGCCAAGATCGAGGCCTGGGTGAAGCTTTCTTT. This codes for CASSQDRGLGEAFF.

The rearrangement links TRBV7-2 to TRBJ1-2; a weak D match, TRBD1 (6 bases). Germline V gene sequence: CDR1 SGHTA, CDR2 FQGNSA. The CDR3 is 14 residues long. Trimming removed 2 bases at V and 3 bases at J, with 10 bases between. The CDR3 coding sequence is TGTGCCAGCAGCTTACCACAGGGTCACTATGGCTACACCTTC. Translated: CASSLPQGHYGYTF.

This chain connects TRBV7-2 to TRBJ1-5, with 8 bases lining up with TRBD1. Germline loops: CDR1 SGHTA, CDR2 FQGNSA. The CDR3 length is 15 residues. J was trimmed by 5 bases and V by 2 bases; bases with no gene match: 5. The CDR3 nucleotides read TGTGCCAGCAGCTTAAGACAGGGGCCCGATCAGCCCCAGCATTTT. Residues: CASSLRQGPDQPQHF.

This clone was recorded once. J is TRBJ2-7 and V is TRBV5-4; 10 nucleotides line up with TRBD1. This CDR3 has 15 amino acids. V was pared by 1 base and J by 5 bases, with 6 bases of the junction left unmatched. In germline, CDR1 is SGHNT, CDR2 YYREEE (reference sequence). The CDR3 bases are TGTGCCAGCAGCTTGCAGGGACAGGGGATTAACGAGCAGTACTTC. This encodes CASSLQGQGINEQYF.

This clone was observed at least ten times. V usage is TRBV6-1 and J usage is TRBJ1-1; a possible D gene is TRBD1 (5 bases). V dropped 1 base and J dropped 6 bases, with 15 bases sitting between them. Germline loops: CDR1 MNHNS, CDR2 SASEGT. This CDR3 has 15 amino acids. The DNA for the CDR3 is TGTGCCAGCAGTGAAGAGGGCAGGGTAATAGCTGAAGCTTTCTTT. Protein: CASSEEGRVIAEAFF.

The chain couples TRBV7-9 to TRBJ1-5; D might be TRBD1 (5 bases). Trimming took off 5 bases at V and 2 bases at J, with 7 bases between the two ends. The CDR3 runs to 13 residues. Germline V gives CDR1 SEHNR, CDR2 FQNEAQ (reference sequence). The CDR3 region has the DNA TGTGCCAGCAGCAAACAGGGCAATCAGCCCCAGCATTTT. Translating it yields CASSKQGNQPQHF.

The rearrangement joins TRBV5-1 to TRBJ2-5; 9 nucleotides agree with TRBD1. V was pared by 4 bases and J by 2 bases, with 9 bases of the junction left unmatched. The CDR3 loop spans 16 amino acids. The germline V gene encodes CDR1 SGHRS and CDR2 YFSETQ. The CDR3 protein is CASSPWTGDEQETQYF. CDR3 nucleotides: TGCGCCAGCAGCCCTTGGACAGGGGATGAGCAAGAGACCCAGTACTTC.

The CDR3 here is CASSWFGTEETQYF. Here the CDR3 DNA reads TGCGCCAGCAGCTGGTTCGGGACAGAAGAGACCCAGTACTTC. V usage is TRBV5-1 and J usage is TRBJ2-5; 7 bases are shared with TRBD1. CDR3 size: 14 residues. Trimming at V came to 3 bases and at J to 3 bases, leaving 5 bases not matched to a gene. Looked up from germline, CDR1 is SGHRS and CDR2 is YFSETQ.

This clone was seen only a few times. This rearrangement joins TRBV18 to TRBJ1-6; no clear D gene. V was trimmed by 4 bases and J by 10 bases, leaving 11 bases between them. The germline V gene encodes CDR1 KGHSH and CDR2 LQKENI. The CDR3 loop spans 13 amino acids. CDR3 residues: CASSLDFLSPLHF. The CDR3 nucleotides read TGTGCCAGCTCACTAGACTTTTTATCACCCCTCCACTTT.

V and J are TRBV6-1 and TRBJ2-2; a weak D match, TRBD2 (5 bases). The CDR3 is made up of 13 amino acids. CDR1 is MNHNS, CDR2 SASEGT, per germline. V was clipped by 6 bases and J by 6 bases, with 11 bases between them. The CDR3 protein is CASRRTWAGELFF. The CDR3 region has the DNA TGTGCCAGCAGACGGACTTGGGCCGGGGAGCTGTTTTTT.

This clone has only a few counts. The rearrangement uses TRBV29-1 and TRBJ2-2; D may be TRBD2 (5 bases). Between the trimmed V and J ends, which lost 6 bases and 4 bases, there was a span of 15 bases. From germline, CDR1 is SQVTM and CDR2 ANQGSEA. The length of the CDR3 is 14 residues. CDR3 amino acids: CSVSGIRSTGELFF. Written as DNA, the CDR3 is TGCAGCGTCAGCGGAATTCGGAGCACCGGGGAGCTGTTTTTT.

Here the CDR3 reads CASSGRGAAEKLFF. CDR3 sequence (DNA): TGTGCCAGCTCGGGCAGGGGAGCGGCTGAAAAACTGTTTTTT. V is TRBV18 and J is TRBJ1-4; perhaps TRBD1 as D (6 bases). This CDR3 has 14 amino acids. The germline V and J ends were trimmed by 6 bases and 7 bases, with 15 bases remaining between them. The germline gives CDR1 KGHSH, CDR2 LQKENI.

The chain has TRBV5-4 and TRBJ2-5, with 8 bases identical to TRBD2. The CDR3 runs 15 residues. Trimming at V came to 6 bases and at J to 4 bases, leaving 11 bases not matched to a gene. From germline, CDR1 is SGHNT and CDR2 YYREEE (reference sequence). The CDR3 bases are TGTGCCAGCACCCGGGGGGGGGAGCCGGGAGAGACCCAGTACTTC. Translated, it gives CASTRGGEPGETQYF. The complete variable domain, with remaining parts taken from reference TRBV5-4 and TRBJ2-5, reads ETGVTQSPTHLIKTRGQQVTLRCSSQSGHNTVSWYQQALGQGPQFIFQYYREEENGRGNFPPRFSGLQFPNYSSELNVNALELDDSALYLCASTRGGEPGETQYFGPGTRLLVL.